The 30 T cell receptor beta chains in this list originate from one sample, sequenced in a study of cytomegalovirus exposure and HLA in healthy donors. Primers included in the PCR were 60 Vbeta and 13 Jbeta primers. Profiling relied on immunoSEQ multiplex PCR, and the TCRdb table lists in-frame clones only, not all of them. The sample lists some 150,000 clones; under 85% were seen once. Specimen: PBMCs. The origin of the receptors is a woman between 40 and 55 years old in good health and CMV-seropositive.

The rearrangement uses TRBV7-9 and TRBJ1-3; no clear D. This CDR3 region has 16 residues. V lost 2 bases and J lost 5, with 16 bases in between. The germline CDR1 and CDR2 sequences are SEHNR and FQNEAQ (reference sequence). CDR3 residues: CASSLLSTAPRNTIYF. In DNA, the CDR3 is TGTGCCAGCAGCTTACTCTCTACCGCACCGCGAAACACCATATATTTT.

The chain joins TRBV19 to TRBJ2-1, with TRBD2 as a possible D gene (6 bases). Trimming took 9 bases from V and 2 from J, leaving 14 bases between them. In germline, CDR1 is LNHDA, CDR2 SQIVND (reference sequence). The CDR3 extends over 14 amino acids. CDR3 DNA: TGTGCCAGCCAGGGAAGGAGGGCCTACAATGAGCAGTTCTTC. The encoded protein is CASQGRRAYNEQFF.

The CDR3 is CASSTGTGISEQYF. CDR3 coding DNA: TGTGCCAGCTCGACCGGGACAGGGATCAGCGAGCAGTACTTC. The rearrangement joins TRBV18 to TRBJ2-7; 9 bases are a match to TRBD1. CDR3 length: 14 amino acids. Trimming cost V 6 bases and J 6 bases; bases outside gene matches: 9. The germline V gene has CDR1 KGHSH and CDR2 LQKENI.

Here the CDR3 reads CASSVAGTFNEQFF. DNA of the CDR3: TGTGCCAGCAGTGTGGCAGGGACTTTCAATGAGCAGTTCTTC. This chain connects TRBV6-6 to TRBJ2-1; tentative D call: TRBD2 (6 bases). The CDR3 runs to 14 residues. Germline values: CDR1 MNHNY, CDR2 SVGAGI (reference sequence). Between the trimmed V and J ends, which lost 5 bases and 6 bases, there was a span of 14 bases.

The chain employs TRBV5-6 and TRBJ1-2, with D possibly TRBD1 on 5 matching bases. CDR1 and CDR2 (germline): SGHDT, YYEEEE. There are 13 residues in the CDR3. V gave up 0 bases and J gave up 8 bases, with 11 bases separating them. In DNA, the CDR3 is TGTGCCAGCAGCTTGGAACAAAAGGGGGGCTACACCTTC. It codes for CASSLEQKGGYTF.

The CDR3 is CASNQGLLGTQYF. The DNA of the CDR3 is TGTGCCAGCAACCAGGGACTACTTGGTACGCAGTATTTT. The V gene is TRBV2, the J gene TRBJ2-3, with TRBD2 matching 7 bases. Losses at the gene ends were 7 bases for V and 8 bases for J; bases not matched to a gene: 9. The CDR3 covers 13 residues. The germline V gene has CDR1 SNHLY and CDR2 FYNNEI.

The chain recombines TRBV5-4 with TRBJ1-2, with 8 bases identical to TRBD1. V trimming: 4 bases; J trimming: 7 bases; junction bases outside the gene matches: 9. This CDR3 is built from 14 residues. CDR1 is SGHNT, CDR2 YYREEE, per germline (reference sequence). CDR3 coding DNA: TGTGCCAGCAGCAAGCCGCAGGGGGCGGGTGGCTACACCTTC. Protein product: CASSKPQGAGGYTF.

In regard to this clone: The same CDR3 can be traced to other DNA sequences in this sample. The chain links TRBV5-1 to TRBJ2-3; 8 nucleotides match TRBD1. V shed 0 bases and J 1 base; nucleotides not matched to a gene: 1. Germline values: CDR1 SGHRS, CDR2 YFSETQ. The CDR3 contains 15 residues. The CDR3: CASSLVGQGTDTQYF. DNA of the CDR3: TGCGCCAGCAGCTTGGTGGGACAGGGCACAGATACGCAGTATTTT. Supplemented by reference TRBV5-1 and TRBJ2-3, the full variable domain reads KAGVTQTPRYLIKTRGQQVTLSCSPISGHRSVSWYQQTPGQGLQFLFEYFSETQRNKGNFPGRFSGRQFSNSRSEMNVSTLELGDSALYLCASSLVGQGTDTQYFGPGTRLTVL.

This clone was seen just once. The rearrangement uses TRBV2 and TRBJ1-1; D perhaps matches TRBD1 (5 bases). The length of the CDR3 is 15 residues. CDR1 is SNHLY, CDR2 FYNNEI, per germline. The ends were cut back, 4 bases at V and 7 bases at J, with 19 bases in the middle. This CDR3 is CASSGELVGLGEAFF. CDR3 DNA sequence: TGTGCCAGCAGTGGTGAATTAGTGGGGCTTGGTGAAGCTTTCTTT.

The rearrangement uses TRBV19 and TRBJ1-3; no clear D gene. CDR3 length equals 17 residues. Per the germline V gene, CDR1 is LNHDA and CDR2 is SQIVND (reference sequence). The V and J ends lost 3 bases and 4 bases respectively, with 19 bases between them. The CDR3 sequence: CASSMAVSSPQGNTIYF. CDR3 nucleotide sequence: TGTGCCAGTAGTATGGCCGTGTCTTCTCCTCAGGGAAACACCATATATTTT. Variable domain in full (rest from reference TRBV19 and TRBJ1-3): DGGITQSPKYLFRKEGQNVTLSCEQNLNHDAMYWYRQDPGQGLRLIYYSQIVNDFQKGDIAEGYSVSREKKESFPLTVTSAQKNPTAFYLCASSMAVSSPQGNTIYFGEGSWLTVV.

The chain joins TRBV28 to TRBJ2-7; TRBD1 matches at 9 bases. The CDR3 sequence is 16 residues long. Trimming at V came to 4 bases and at J to 2 bases, leaving 9 bases not matched to a gene. Germline CDR1 is MDHEN and CDR2 is SYDVKM. The CDR3 DNA sequence: TGTGCCAGCAGTTCCCCCCCCGGGACAGGGACCTACGAGCAGTACTTC. This encodes CASSSPPGTGTYEQYF.

The chain employs TRBV18 and TRBJ2-7, with a weak D call TRBD1 (6 bases). The CDR3 spans 14 residues. V lost 1 base and J 6 bases, leaving 13 bases between the germline ends. CDR1 KGHSH and CDR2 LQKENI come from the germline V gene. The DNA of the CDR3 is TGTGCCAGCTCACCACGGCAGGGGTCGGGCGAGCAGTACTTC. It encodes CASSPRQGSGEQYF.

The chain uses TRBV5-4 and TRBJ2-7; the D gene is possibly TRBD1 (5 bases). V lost 0 bases, J lost 3 bases, and 13 bases lay in between. CDR1 SGHNT and CDR2 YYREEE come from the germline V gene (reference sequence). The CDR3 loop spans 15 amino acids. The CDR3 nucleotides read TGTGCCAGCAGCTTGGAGGTAGGGGTGGGCTACGAGCAGTACTTC. Its translation: CASSLEVGVGYEQYF.

The V and J genes are TRBV19 and TRBJ2-1; 10 bases are shared with TRBD1. J was trimmed by 7 bases and V by 5 bases; bases with no gene match: 8. This CDR3 comprises 15 residues. The germline V gene encodes CDR1 LNHDA and CDR2 SQIVND (reference sequence). The CDR3, as DNA: TGTGCCAGTAGTGTGACAGGGGGCCTCGTGAATGAGCAGTTCTTC. Protein sequence: CASSVTGGLVNEQFF.

This rearrangement joins TRBV7-9 to TRBJ2-5, with 7 positions matching TRBD2. V lost 4 bases to trimming and J lost 5 bases; unmatched junction nucleotides: 4. Germline CDR1 SEHNR, CDR2 FQNEAQ (reference sequence). CDR3 length: 13 residues. The CDR3 sequence is CASSSRGFETQYF. CDR3 DNA: TGTGCCAGCAGCTCGCGGGGGTTCGAGACCCAGTACTTC.

The chain has TRBV27 and TRBJ1-2; perhaps TRBD1 as D (5 bases). CDR1 is MNHEY and CDR2 is SMNVEV in the germline V gene (reference sequence). Deletions cut 7 bases from V and 3 bases from J, with 15 bases between. This CDR3 has 14 amino acids. CDR3 protein: CASKRGGSHYGYTF. The CDR3 DNA follows: TGTGCCAGCAAGCGGGGCGGAAGCCACTATGGCTACACCTTC.

V usage is TRBV7-3 and J usage is TRBJ1-6, with D possibly matching TRBD1 (6 bases). Germline-derived CDR1 and CDR2 are SGHTA and FQGTGA. Trimming took 2 bases from V and 7 from J, leaving 12 bases between them. The CDR3 spans 15 residues. The CDR3 DNA reads TGTGCCAGCAGCTTAGGGGGGGGCGGGAATTCACCCCTCCACTTT. This sequence encodes CASSLGGGGNSPLHF.

The rearrangement joins TRBV2 to TRBJ2-7; D uncertain. Trimming pared 6 bases from V and 2 bases from J, leaving 8 bases between. In germline, CDR1 is SNHLY, CDR2 FYNNEI. This CDR3 is built from 12 residues. The CDR3 region is CASRAVTYEQYF. CDR3 bases: TGTGCCAGCAGGGCAGTAACCTACGAGCAGTACTTC.

This chain connects TRBV11-3 to TRBJ2-2, with D hard to call. The CDR3 covers 12 residues. CDR1 is SGHNT and CDR2 is YENEEA in the germline V gene. V was cut by 5 bases and J by 2 bases, with 3 bases left in between. The CDR3 coding sequence is TGTGCCAGCAGCCCAAACACCGGGGAGCTGTTTTTT. It yields the protein CASSPNTGELFF.

The chain has TRBV28 and TRBJ2-4; no firm D call. The CDR3 has 14 amino acids. V was pared by 5 bases and J by 0 bases, with 8 bases between. Germline V CDR1 and CDR2: MDHEN, SYDVKM. The chain's CDR3 is CASSLLSAKNIQYF. The CDR3 DNA reads TGTGCCAGCAGTCTTCTATCAGCCAAAAACATTCAGTACTTC.

CDR3: CAWCPGRRGYTDTQYF. The DNA of the CDR3 is TGTGCCTGGTGCCCTGGACGAAGGGGTTACACAGATACGCAGTATTTT. The chain is built from TRBV30 and TRBJ2-3; maybe TRBD1 (5 bases). V lost 5 bases and J lost 2, with 20 bases in between. CDR1 and CDR2 from the germline V gene are GTSNPN and SVGIG (reference sequence). The CDR3 loop spans 16 amino acids.

J is TRBJ2-5 and V is TRBV5-6; 7 positions agree with TRBD2. The CDR3 consists of 14 residues. Losses at the gene ends were 1 base for V and 5 bases for J; bases not matched to a gene: 5. Germline CDR1 reads SGHDT; CDR2 reads YYEEEE. CDR3 coding DNA: TGTGCCAGCAGCTTGTGGAGCGGGGCCGAGACCCAGTACTTC. Protein: CASSLWSGAETQYF. Using reference TRBV5-6 and TRBJ2-5 for the parts outside the CDR3, the full variable domain is DAGVTQSPTHLIKTRGQQVTLRCSPKSGHDTVSWYQQALGQGPQFIFQYYEEEERQRGNFPDRFSGHQFPNYSSELNVNALLLGDSALYLCASSLWSGAETQYFGPGTRLLVL.

The CDR3, as DNA: TGTGCCATCAGTGGTAGCCTAACTAGCACAGATACGCAGTATTTT. Translation: CAISGSLTSTDTQYF. The rearrangement links TRBV10-3 to TRBJ2-3; D gene unclear. Germline V gene data show CDR1 as ENHRY and CDR2 as SYGVKD. The germline V and J ends were trimmed by 4 bases and 0 bases, with 11 bases remaining between them. CDR3 size: 15 residues.

The chain employs TRBV5-1 and TRBJ2-1, with a weak D call TRBD1 (5 bases). CDR1 is SGHRS, CDR2 YFSETQ, per germline. The CDR3 is 12 residues long. Trimming left V 7 bases short and J 7 bases short, with 12 bases between. CDR3: CASVPTVNEQFF. The CDR3 DNA reads as TGCGCCAGCGTTCCGACAGTTAATGAGCAGTTCTTC.

The rearrangement links TRBV29-1 to TRBJ1-2, with D uncertain. The CDR3 has 10 residues. V was pared by 0 bases and J by 7 bases, with 3 bases between. CDR1 and CDR2 from the germline V gene are SQVTM and ANQGSEA. The CDR3 is CSVEDSGYTF. The CDR3, as DNA: TGCAGCGTTGAAGATAGTGGCTACACCTTC.

The chain has TRBV11-2 and TRBJ2-3; D gene uncertain. Germline loops: CDR1 SGHAT, CDR2 FQNNGV. This CDR3 has 14 residues. Trimming took off 0 bases at V and 13 bases at J, with 17 bases between the two ends. The DNA of the CDR3 is TGTGCCAGCAGCTTAGACCCCTATGATATGCGAAAGTATTTT. Encoded protein: CASSLDPYDMRKYF.

CDR3 in amino acids: CASSLVGAYQETQYF. CDR3 coding DNA: TGTGCCAGCAGCTTAGTGGGGGCGTACCAAGAGACCCAGTACTTC. The chain carries TRBV7-2 and TRBJ2-5; D possibly corresponds to TRBD1 (6 bases). The V end was cut by 1 base, the J end by 0 bases, with 9 bases between. The CDR3 covers 15 residues. Germline V CDR1 and CDR2: SGHTA, FQGNSA.

Of note for this clone: Germline and junction disagree at one end, which may indicate a read error. The chain has TRBV27 and TRBJ1-5, with D perhaps matching TRBD1 (6 bases). The CDR3 extends over 13 amino acids. Germline CDR1 is MNHEY and CDR2 is SMNVEV (reference sequence). CDR3 protein: CASSLDRDQPQHF. The CDR3 nucleotides are TGTGCCAGCAGTTTGGACAGAGATCAGCCTCAGCATTTT.

V is TRBV5-1 and J is TRBJ2-7; 8 bases are a match to TRBD1. Trimming removed 0 bases from V and 3 bases from J; junction bases left unmatched: 2. CDR3 length: 14 amino acids. Germline CDR1 reads SGHRS; CDR2 reads YFSETQ. CDR3: CASSLAGQGYEQYF. Written as DNA, the CDR3 is TGCGCCAGCAGCTTGGCCGGACAGGGCTACGAGCAGTACTTC.

The gene calls are TRBV6-5 and TRBJ1-1; 8 nucleotides agree with TRBD1. The germline CDR1 and CDR2 sequences are MNHEY and SVGAGI. The CDR3 contains 15 residues. The trim removed 6 bases at V and 0 bases at J, leaving 6 bases unmatched. This CDR3 is CASSPGTGMNTEAFF. The CDR3 bases are TGTGCCAGCAGCCCCGGGACAGGCATGAACACTGAAGCTTTCTTT.